The TCR beta chain described here comes from a study of blood T cell repertoires in COVID-19. About the research overall: COVID-19 samples, acute and convalescent, were from the United States, Italy and Spain.

Authors' analysis steps: It was from reference gene primer amplification that nucleated cell counts were estimated. Sequencing was performed with immunoSEQ multiplex PCR; in TCRdb, only in-frame clones are kept and a portion is missing. The V and J calls and the clone size are those of that table, but D and trimming were determined from the DNA. This repertoire shows over 200,000 clones, 80% to 90% found once; its top ten account for about 2.1%. With V trimmed by 4 bases and J by 6 bases, 9 bases remained unmatched. Germline CDR1 SGHTS, CDR2 YDEGEE. The CDR3 has 15 residues. The sequence was collected from a woman in her 50s with acute or convalescent COVID-19. The genes are TRBV5-8 and TRBJ2-2; 7 bases match TRBD1. What was sequenced was peripheral blood. DNA for the CDR3: TGTGCCAGCAGCCAGAGTCTACAGGGGTCCGGGGAGCTGTTTTTT. Translated, it gives CASSQSLQGSGELFF.